These T cell receptor beta chains were read from a single sample in a study of long-term antiretroviral therapy in people with HIV. Clones were sequenced by immunoSEQ multiplex PCR, and TCRdb holds only the in-frame ones, with some missing. The repertoire consists of 35,000 or so clones, with roughly 84% occurring once and the leading ten covering about 4.8%. Sequences were derived from unsorted PBMCs, sampled 2.8 years before starting antiretroviral therapy. Receptors originate from a woman in her 30s with HIV. Both conserved end residues are part of each CDR3. The order of the fields is V gene, J gene, clone size, D gene, CDR3 protein, CDR3 DNA. The D gene is left open where the match is weak. Clone size is given for some rows only: seen once, a few or many times, or a class if the clone is expanded.

TRBV6-1	TRBJ1-1	.	.	CASSDFPGSSTTEAFF	TGTGCCAGCAGTGACTTTCCGGGTTCATCGACCACTGAAGCTTTCTTT
TRBV27	TRBJ1-2	.	.	CASSLQGLGGYTF	TGTGCCAGCAGCCTTCAGGGGTTAGGAGGCTACACCTTC
TRBV2	TRBJ1-5	.	.	CASSESGSTLRGNQPQHF	TGTGCCAGCAGTGAATCGGGATCTACTTTACGTGGCAATCAGCCCCAGCATTTT
TRBV11-2	TRBJ2-5	.	TRBD2	CASSLGRRGGKETQYF	TGTGCCAGCAGCTTAGGACGTCGGGGGGGCAAAGAGACCCAGTACTTC
TRBV10-2	TRBJ2-3	once	.	CASSQGFTGIMGDTQYF	TGCGCCAGCTCCCAAGGCTTCACCGGGATCATGGGGGATACGCAGTATTTT
TRBV19	TRBJ1-4	.	TRBD1	CASSKTPRGPGEKLFF	TGTGCCAGTAGTAAGACCCCCAGGGGGCCGGGGGAAAAACTGTTTTTT
TRBV10-3	TRBJ1-1	.	TRBD1	CAISEEQGARGLAEAFF	TGTGCCATCAGTGAGGAACAGGGGGCGAGGGGATTAGCTGAAGCTTTCTTT
TRBV5-5	TRBJ2-1	.	.	CASSADWNRQFF	TGTGCCAGCAGCGCGGACTGGAATCGGCAGTTCTTC
TRBV5-8	TRBJ1-6	.	.	CASSLGRPYNSPLHF	TGTGCCAGCAGCTTGGGCAGACCATATAATTCACCCCTCCACTTT
TRBV2	TRBJ2-5	.	.	CASTLLGGQETQYF	TGTGCCAGCACTTTACTAGGGGGGCAAGAGACCCAGTACTTC
TRBV19	TRBJ2-6	.	.	CASRRDSGANVLTF	TGTGCCAGTAGAAGGGACTCTGGGGCCAACGTCCTGACTTTC
TRBV5-1	TRBJ1-1	.	.	CASSTGEVGTEAFF	TGCGCCAGCAGCACGGGGGAGGTCGGGACTGAAGCTTTCTTT
TRBV7-7	TRBJ2-3	.	.	CASSLDSSTTDTQYF	TGTGCCAGCAGCTTAGATTCCAGCACCACAGATACGCAGTATTTT
TRBV4-1	TRBJ1-2	.	.	CASSQQGLDGYTF	TGCGCCAGCAGCCAGCAGGGTTTGGATGGCTACACCTTC
TRBV11-2	TRBJ2-3	once	.	CASSSWRTEPDTQYF	TGTGCCAGCAGCTCGTGGCGGACGGAACCAGATACGCAGTATTTT
TRBV5-4	TRBJ2-7	.	TRBD1	CASSLETGGWDEQYF	TGTGCCAGCAGCTTGGAAACAGGGGGCTGGGACGAGCAGTACTTC
TRBV2	TRBJ1-2	.	TRBD1	CASSGQDRGYYGYTF	TGTGCCAGCAGTGGCCAGGACAGGGGGTACTATGGCTACACCTTC
TRBV14	TRBJ1-6	.	.	CASSQLDGDNSPLHF	TGTGCCAGCAGCCAACTAGACGGGGATAATTCACCCCTCCACTTT
TRBV7-7	TRBJ2-5	.	TRBD2	CASSLGLAGGQETQYF	TGTGCCAGCAGCTTAGGACTAGCGGGGGGTCAAGAGACCCAGTACTTC
TRBV15	TRBJ2-7	few	.	CATSRMTDTTYEQYF	TGTGCCACCAGCAGAATGACGGATACTACCTACGAGCAGTACTTC
TRBV7-6	TRBJ2-3	.	TRBD1	CASSLGGTGGIDTQYF	TGTGCCAGCAGCCTTGGGGGGACAGGGGGCATAGATACGCAGTATTTT
TRBV19	TRBJ2-1	.	TRBD2	CASSLTSGGYNEQFF	TGTGCCAGTAGCCTGACTAGCGGGGGCTACAATGAGCAGTTCTTC
TRBV9	TRBJ1-2	.	.	CASSVDIRAKRSGYGYTF	TGTGCCAGCAGCGTAGATATCCGGGCGAAGAGATCAGGCTATGGCTACACCTTC
TRBV6-5	TRBJ2-3	.	TRBD2	CASSMTSGSTDTQYF	TGTGCCAGCAGCATGACTAGCGGCAGCACAGATACGCAGTATTTT
TRBV7-2	TRBJ2-5	.	.	CASSLNRVETQYF	TGTGCCAGCAGCTTAAACAGGGTGGAGACCCAGTACTTC
TRBV9	TRBJ1-2	.	TRBD1	CASSPEPGQGRNGYTF	TGTGCCAGCAGCCCAGAACCGGGACAGGGTCGGAATGGCTACACCTTC
TRBV6-1	TRBJ1-5	.	.	CASSGTGHQPQHF	TGTGCCAGCAGTGGAACAGGGCATCAGCCCCAGCATTTT
TRBV30	TRBJ1-1	.	.	CAWSPTEAEASEAFF	TGTGCCTGGAGTCCGACCGAGGCTGAAGCCTCAGAAGCTTTCTTT
TRBV18	TRBJ1-1	.	.	CASSPYPSKGGTEAFF	TGTGCCAGCTCACCATACCCTTCTAAGGGAGGCACTGAAGCTTTCTTT
TRBV20-1	TRBJ1-3	.	.	CSAGTDTIYF	TGCAGTGCTGGAACTGACACCATATATTTT
TRBV7-2	TRBJ1-5	few	TRBD1	CASSSDRGLNQPQHF	TGTGCCAGCAGCTCCGACAGGGGGCTCAATCAGCCCCAGCATTTT
TRBV30	TRBJ1-6	.	TRBD1	CAWSVLTGTPLHF	TGTGCCTGGAGTGTACTGACAGGGACACCCCTCCACTTT
TRBV2	TRBJ2-1	.	TRBD2	CASSESSGGTYNEQFF	TGTGCCAGCAGTGAATCTAGCGGGGGGACTTACAATGAGCAGTTCTTC
TRBV9	TRBJ1-1	.	TRBD1	CASSPHQGEGQGTEAFF	TGTGCCAGCAGCCCCCACCAGGGGGAGGGACAGGGGACTGAAGCTTTCTTT
TRBV6-1	TRBJ2-1	.	TRBD1	CASSEAPGTGEEQFF	TGTGCCAGCAGTGAAGCTCCCGGGACAGGGGAGGAGCAGTTCTTC
TRBV29-1	TRBJ2-1	.	TRBD2	CSVEGTSGGVLLGNEQFF	TGCAGCGTTGAAGGGACTAGCGGGGGGGTGTTACTCGGCAATGAGCAGTTCTTC
TRBV7-9	TRBJ1-1	.	.	CASSSGGGRNTEAFF	TGTGCCAGCAGCTCCGGCGGGGGGCGCAACACTGAAGCTTTCTTT
TRBV19	TRBJ2-7	.	.	CASSFGGASYEQYF	TGTGCCAGTAGTTTCGGAGGAGCCTCCTACGAGCAGTACTTC
TRBV5-1	TRBJ2-3	.	.	CASSLEAGGDTQYF	TGCGCCAGCAGCTTGGAAGCAGGAGGAGATACGCAGTATTTT